What follows are 14 T cell receptor beta chains derived from one specimen sequenced in a study of blood T cell repertoires in COVID-19. Libraries were prepared by immunoSEQ multiplex PCR; TCRdb keeps only in-frame clonotypes and omits some of them. The top ten clones hold roughly an eighth of a sample with 200,000 to 250,000 clones, more than 70% of them seen once. Specimen: peripheral blood. These receptors all come from an elderly man with acute or convalescent COVID-19.

The chain joins TRBV3-1 (or the pseudogene TRBV3-2) to TRBJ1-1, with D perhaps TRBD1 (5 bases). The V and J ends lost 1 base and 7 bases respectively, with 7 bases between them. Germline-derived CDR1 and CDR2 are LGHDT and YNNKEL (reference sequence). The CDR3 extends over 12 amino acids. CDR3 sequence (DNA): TGTGCCAGCAGCCAAGCTACAGGTGAAGCTTTCTTT. Residues: CASSQATGEAFF.

V is TRBV14 and J is TRBJ1-2; D is undetermined. The CDR3 runs to 15 residues. V was cut by 0 bases and J by 0 bases, with 8 bases left in between. Looked up from germline, CDR1 is SGHDN and CDR2 is FVKESK. This CDR3 is CASSQDFQANYGYTF. DNA for the CDR3: TGTGCCAGCAGCCAAGATTTCCAGGCTAACTATGGCTACACCTTC.

The chain joins TRBV5-1 to TRBJ2-1; possibly TRBD2 for D (5 bases). The V and J ends lost 0 bases and 0 bases respectively, with 19 bases between them. Looked up from germline, CDR1 is SGHRS and CDR2 is YFSETQ. The CDR3 runs 19 residues. CDR3 nucleotide sequence: TGCGCCAGCAGCTTGGCCGGAGTTATAGGTGGGAGCTCCTACAATGAGCAGTTCTTC. Residues: CASSLAGVIGGSSYNEQFF.

V gene TRBV6-5 combines with J gene TRBJ1-6; the match to TRBD1 covers 7 bases. CDR3 length: 16 amino acids. With V trimmed by 0 bases and J by 9 bases, 8 bases remained unmatched. Per germline, CDR1 MNHEY and CDR2 SVGAGI. The CDR3 loop is CASSYSLGQVISPLHF. In DNA form, the CDR3 reads TGTGCCAGCAGTTACTCACTTGGACAGGTGATTTCACCCCTCCACTTT.

V gene TRBV24-1 combines with J gene TRBJ2-5, with D unresolved. Per the germline V gene, CDR1 is KGHDR and CDR2 is SFDVKD. This CDR3 contains 13 residues. The germline V and J ends were trimmed by 6 bases and 5 bases, with 12 bases remaining between them. CDR3 coding DNA: TGTGCCACCAGTCAACCCCCAGCGGAGACCCAGTACTTC. Translating it yields CATSQPPAETQYF.

The V call is TRBV4-3, the J call TRBJ1-2; D is uncertain. The CDR3 has 17 amino acids. Germline CDR1 LGHNA, CDR2 YSLEER. V lost 0 bases, J lost 7 bases, and 21 bases lay in between. CDR3 in amino acids: CASSQEVGQDFMIGYTF. The CDR3 coding sequence is TGCGCCAGCAGCCAAGAAGTCGGGCAGGACTTTATGATTGGCTACACCTTC.

The CDR3 DNA is TGTGCCAGTAGACGGACAGGGGGGACCGGGGAGCTGTTTTTT. Residues: CASRRTGGTGELFF. The genes are TRBV19 and TRBJ2-2; 10 nucleotides match TRBD1. The CDR3 has 14 amino acids. Per the germline V gene, CDR1 is LNHDA and CDR2 is SQIVND (reference sequence). The V segment lost 6 bases and the J segment 5 bases; nucleotides outside the gene matches: 3. The full variable domain, with the rest looked up from reference TRBV19 and TRBJ2-2, is DGGITQSPKYLFRKEGQNVTLSCEQNLNHDAMYWYRQDPGQGLRLIYYSQIVNDFQKGDIAEGYSVSREKKESFPLTVTSAQKNPTAFYLCASRRTGGTGELFFGEGSRLTVL.

The CDR3 reads CASTGGGAKGNTIYF. The CDR3 nucleotides read TGTGCCAGTACGGGAGGGGGCGCAAAAGGAAACACCATATATTTT. The genes are TRBV19 and TRBJ1-3, with 7 bases identical to TRBD1. J was trimmed by 4 bases and V by 7 bases; bases with no gene match: 10. Germline values: CDR1 LNHDA, CDR2 SQIVND (reference sequence). The CDR3 runs to 15 residues.

The chain combines TRBV27 with TRBJ1-2; no definite D call. CDR1 and CDR2 from the germline V gene are MNHEY and SMNVEV (reference sequence). Trimming left V 2 bases short and J 0 bases short, with 10 bases between. The length of the CDR3 is 15 residues. CDR3 region: CASSLGQSSNYGYTF. CDR3 DNA sequence: TGTGCCAGCAGTTTAGGGCAGAGCTCTAACTATGGCTACACCTTC.

This chain uses TRBV27 with TRBJ1-2; perhaps TRBD1 as D (5 bases). The CDR3 has 15 residues. Between the trimmed V and J ends, which lost 6 bases and 0 bases, there was a span of 14 bases. Germline V lookup: CDR1 MNHEY, CDR2 SMNVEV (reference sequence). CDR3 nucleotide sequence: TGTGCCAGCAGAGCGGGGCAGCAAGCTAACTATGGCTACACCTTC. It codes for CASRAGQQANYGYTF.

CDR3 amino acids: CASSLAGEGEQFF. DNA of the CDR3: TGTGCCAGCAGCTTAGCGGGCGAGGGTGAGCAGTTCTTC. This chain links TRBV7-8 with TRBJ2-1; the D gene is possibly TRBD2 (5 bases). Germline values: CDR1 SGHVS, CDR2 FQNEAQ. Deletions cut 0 bases from V and 9 bases from J, with 9 bases between. This CDR3 has 13 residues.

This sequence joins TRBV5-1 and TRBJ2-6, with D maybe TRBD1 (6 bases). CDR3 length: 18 residues. Per the germline V gene, CDR1 is SGHRS and CDR2 is YFSETQ. Trimming removed 2 bases from V and 0 bases from J, with 15 bases in between. CDR3 in amino acids: CASSLNPGTTSGANVLTF. DNA for the CDR3: TGCGCCAGCAGCTTAAACCCCGGGACAACCTCTGGGGCCAACGTCCTGACTTTC.

The chain carries TRBV20-1 and TRBJ1-1; no firm D call. The V gene's germline CDR1 is DFQATT and CDR2 SNEGSKA (reference sequence). The CDR3 loop spans 10 amino acids. In DNA form, the CDR3 reads TGCAGCCTAGGCTACACTGAAGCTTTCTTT. It yields the protein CSLGYTEAFF.

CDR3 nucleotide sequence: TGTGCCAGCAGCTTATCCGGGACAGGGGGAAACACCATATATTTT. Protein: CASSLSGTGGNTIYF. The chain recombines TRBV7-2 with TRBJ1-3; 9 nucleotides align to TRBD1. The CDR3 covers 15 residues. CDR1 is SGHTA, CDR2 FQGNSA, per germline. V shed 2 bases, J shed 4 bases, and the junction held 3 bases outside the gene matches.